The TCR beta chain described here comes from a study of T cells after yellow fever vaccination (dated by TCRdb to the late 2010s). About the investigation overall: Libraries from fractions with low cell numbers were prepared with the SMART-Seq v4 Ultra Low Input RNA kit. Bulk TCR alpha and beta repertoires were sequenced longitudinally to track T-cell clones before and after primary and booster YFV17D yellow fever vaccination. Two healthy male donors, one aged 18 to 30 and one aged 30 to 40 years, made up the cohort. Blood was drawn at multiple timepoints before and after primary and secondary immunization, with bulk PBMC replicates and cell subsets isolated.

Measured from the cysteine to the phenylalanine, the CDR3 is 15 residues long. The retained sequence is limited to the CDR3, 45 bases, with the frame set at the first base. Taken from the germline V gene, the CDR1 and CDR2 loops are MGHRA and YSYEKL. Trimming costs V 4 bases and J 3 bases, and their ends lie 13 bases apart. The sequencing machine was an Illumina NovaSeq 6000. TCR cDNA was synthesized by 5'RACE template switching, which introduced a universal primer site and unique molecular identifiers. Priming of cDNA synthesis was performed from both the TCR alpha and TCR beta constant segments. Libraries were amplified in two PCR steps, with sample barcodes and sequencing adapters added in the second step. Sequencing of the libraries was done on either Illumina HiSeq 2500 (2x100 bp) or NovaSeq (2x150 bp). From the authors' description of their analysis: Reads were demultiplexed and collapsed into UMI consensus sequences with MIGEC, and V(D)J alignment was performed with MiXCR. Clonotypes responding to the vaccine were identified with edgeR on replicate PBMC samples, with the criteria of FDR below 0.01 and a log2 fold change above 5 up to day 15. Each bulk clonotype received a CD4 or CD8 identity based on whether the sequenced CD4 or CD8 repertoire contained that clonotype at higher abundance. TCRdb itself trimmed the public reads at Q25 with fastp, ran MiXCR and retained productive beta chains. Each CDR3 protein gets just one entry, which takes the most common genes and DNA from the rows behind it. The authors' filters were not applied to this entry. The sample profile shows some 260,000 distinct CDR3 sequences; about 5% of them were found once. Around 3.5% of the sample is taken by the ten largest.

This clonotype turned up a few times. The antigen it recognizes is unknown. No clone much larger than this one lies a single base away; base qualities are absent. Study-wide conclusions, independent of this receptor: Because only two donors were included in the study, the extent to which the findings can be generalized is limited. The secondary T-cell response was weaker than the primary response but faster, peaking on day 5 instead of day 15. A small share of clonotypes was detected in both CD4 and CD8 compartments, with the overlap likely arising from convergent recombination. After the booster, most of the clones that had expanded following primary vaccination were detected again (just under 97% of CD4 and around 88% of CD8), which suggests that memory was broadly maintained. Because abundant contaminating clonotypes from the bulk population could be contained in FACS-sorted repertoires, computational filtering was required.

Reading the label with the study, this specimen's treatment or condition is: live attenuated yellow fever vaccine strain. PBMCs were isolated from peripheral blood using a standard Ficoll-Paque protocol. Dynabeads CD4 and CD8 positive selection kits were used to isolate CD4 and CD8 T-cell fractions. TriZol was used to extract RNA from bulk PBMCs, CD4 and CD8 fractions, and dextramer-positive and dextramer-negative fractions. This specimen consisted of CD4+ T cells sorted from PBMCs, obtained on the day of the yellow fever booster vaccination. The rearrangement joined TRBV4-1 to TRBJ1-5; the D gene assignment is ambiguous. The receptor was isolated from a man between 18 and 29 years old who received the YFV17D yellow fever vaccine. The CDR3 protein is CASSPGRGDNQPQHF. The DNA sequence reads TGCGCCAGCAGCCCCGGTCGGGGTGACAATCAGCCCCAGCATTTT.